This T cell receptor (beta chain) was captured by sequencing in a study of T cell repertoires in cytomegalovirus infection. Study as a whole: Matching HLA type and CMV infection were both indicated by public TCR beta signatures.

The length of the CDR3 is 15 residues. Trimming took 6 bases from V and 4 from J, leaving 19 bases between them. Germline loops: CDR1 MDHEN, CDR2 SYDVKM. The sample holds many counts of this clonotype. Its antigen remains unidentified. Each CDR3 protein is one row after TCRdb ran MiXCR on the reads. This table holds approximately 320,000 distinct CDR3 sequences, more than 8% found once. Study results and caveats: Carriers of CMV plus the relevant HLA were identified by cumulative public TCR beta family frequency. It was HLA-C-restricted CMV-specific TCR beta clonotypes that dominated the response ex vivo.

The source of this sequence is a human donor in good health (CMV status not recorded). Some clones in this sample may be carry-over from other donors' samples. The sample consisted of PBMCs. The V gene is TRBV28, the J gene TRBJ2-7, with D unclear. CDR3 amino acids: CASSTPRSAGYEQYF. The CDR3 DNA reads TGTGCCAGCAGCACCCCGAGGAGCGCCGGATACGAGCAGTACTTC.